One TCR beta chain is described in this entry. Its antigen is not known. The sample originates from a study of blood T cells in healthy people across ages. A J-beta primer mix and a sample-barcoded 5' primer were used in a second PCR of roughly 6 to 11 cycles. TCRdb reanalysed the 5' RACE reads using MiXCR and keeps one entry per CDR3 protein. The sample has some 320,000 distinct CDR3 sequences, 27% seen once. Study findings and constraints: Strong correlation existed between TCR beta diversity and naive T cell percentage.

Per sample, no less than 5 micrograms of total RNA were extracted. Sequenced input: blood. The receptor was isolated from a woman in her seventies in good health.

The CDR3 DNA reads as TGCAGCGTTGAAGGGGCGGAGACCCAGTACTTC. It is translated as CSVEGAETQYF. This chain joins TRBV29-1 and TRBJ2-5; D unclear. The germline V gene encodes CDR1 SQVTM and CDR2 ANQGSEA. This CDR3 has 11 residues. V shed 1 base and J shed 5 bases, with 5 bases lying between them.